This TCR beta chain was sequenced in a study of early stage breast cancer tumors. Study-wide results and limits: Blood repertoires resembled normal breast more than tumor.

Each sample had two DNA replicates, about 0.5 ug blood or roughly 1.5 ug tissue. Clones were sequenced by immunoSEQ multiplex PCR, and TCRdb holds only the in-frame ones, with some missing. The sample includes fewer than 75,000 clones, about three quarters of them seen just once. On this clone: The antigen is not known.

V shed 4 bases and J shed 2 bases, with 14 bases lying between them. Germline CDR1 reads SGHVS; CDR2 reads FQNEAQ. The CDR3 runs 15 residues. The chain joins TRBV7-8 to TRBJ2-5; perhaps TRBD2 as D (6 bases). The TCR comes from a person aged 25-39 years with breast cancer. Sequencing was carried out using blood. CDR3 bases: TGTGCCAGCAGCTATGGAGGGCCTCGGCAAGAGACCCAGTACTTC. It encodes CASSYGGPRQETQYF.